One sample yielded the 32 T cell receptor beta chains listed below, sequenced in a study of shared clonotypes between healthy human individuals. The table came from immunoSEQ multiplex PCR; TCRdb's copy has only in-frame clones and leaves some out. This sample has over a million clones, with about 74% found just once. Sequenced input: memory CD4+ T cells sorted from blood. The subset here: CD45RA-negative fraction. The receptors here all came from a man in his late teens or twenties in good health.

This sequence joins TRBV6-6 and TRBJ2-2; maybe TRBD2 (5 bases). Germline V CDR1 and CDR2: MNHNY, SVGAGI (reference sequence). The CDR3 has 15 residues. Trimming took 3 bases from V and 4 from J, leaving 12 bases between them. The CDR3: CASSYSGVLTGELFF. The CDR3 coding sequence is TGTGCCAGCAGTTATTCCGGGGTGCTCACCGGGGAGCTGTTTTTT.

This clone was recorded only once. The chain uses TRBV23-1 and TRBJ1-6; TRBD1 matches 9 bases. TRBV23-1 is an open reading frame, and its role is uncertain. With V trimmed by 1 base and J by 6 bases, 1 base remained unmatched. The CDR3 is 15 residues long. CDR3 in amino acids: CASSQYRGLNSPLHF. The CDR3 DNA reads as TGCGCCAGCAGTCAATACAGGGGGCTTAATTCACCCCTCCACTTT.

Comment on this clone: The identical CDR3 is also encoded by other nucleotide sequences in the sample. The chain carries TRBV5-4 and TRBJ2-3, with D maybe TRBD2 (7 bases). Trimming removed 0 bases from V and 0 bases from J, with 8 bases in between. CDR1 and CDR2 from the germline V gene are SGHNT and YYREEE (reference sequence). The CDR3 loop spans 15 amino acids. CDR3: CASSLGGGSTDTQYF. In DNA, the CDR3 is TGTGCCAGCAGCTTGGGCGGGGGCAGCACAGATACGCAGTATTTT.

The chain uses TRBV9 and TRBJ1-4; D not certain. CDR1 is SGDLS, CDR2 YYNGEE, per germline. The CDR3 runs 17 residues. With 0 bases removed from V and 0 bases from J, the gap between germline ends came to 12 bases. This CDR3 reads CASSVEALQATNEKLFF. The CDR3 coding sequence is TGTGCCAGCAGCGTAGAGGCCCTTCAAGCAACTAATGAAAAACTGTTTTTT. The whole variable domain, filled in from reference TRBV9 and TRBJ1-4, reads DSGVTQTPKHLITATGQRVTLRCSPRSGDLSVYWYQQSLDQGLQFLIQYYNGEERAKGNILERFSAQQFPDLHSELNLSSLELGDSALYFCASSVEALQATNEKLFFGSGTQLSVL.

This chain links TRBV18 with TRBJ1-2, with D perhaps TRBD1 (5 bases). The CDR3 runs to 14 residues. Trimming removed 3 bases at V and 2 bases at J, with 10 bases between. Per germline, CDR1 KGHSH and CDR2 LQKENI. The CDR3, as DNA: TGTGCCAGCTCACCGATGGAGGGGAACTATGGCTACACCTTC. As protein: CASSPMEGNYGYTF.

This clone has a single count. The chain links TRBV5-4 to TRBJ2-1; the D gene is possibly TRBD1 (6 bases). The germline CDR1 and CDR2 sequences are SGHNT and YYREEE (reference sequence). V was cut by 3 bases and J by 3 bases, with 10 bases left in between. CDR3 length equals 14 residues. CDR3 residues: CASSSGQIYNEQFF. CDR3 nucleotide sequence: TGTGCCAGCAGCTCAGGACAGATCTACAATGAGCAGTTCTTC. The whole variable domain, filled in from reference TRBV5-4 and TRBJ2-1, reads ETGVTQSPTHLIKTRGQQVTLRCSSQSGHNTVSWYQQALGQGPQFIFQYYREEENGRGNFPPRFSGLQFPNYSSELNVNALELDDSALYLCASSSGQIYNEQFFGPGTRLTVL.

The chain carries TRBV9 and TRBJ2-5; unclear D gene. V lost 0 bases to trimming and J lost 4 bases, with 10 bases between them. In germline, CDR1 is SGDLS, CDR2 YYNGEE. This CDR3 has 14 residues. The DNA of the CDR3 is TGTGCCAGCAGCGTAGGAGCCGGCGGAGAGACCCAGTACTTC. This codes for CASSVGAGGETQYF. The full variable domain, its missing parts supplied by reference TRBV9 and TRBJ2-5, is DSGVTQTPKHLITATGQRVTLRCSPRSGDLSVYWYQQSLDQGLQFLIQYYNGEERAKGNILERFSAQQFPDLHSELNLSSLELGDSALYFCASSVGAGGETQYFGPGTRLLVL.

Remarks on this clone: Other DNA variants within this sample encode the same CDR3. The V and J genes are TRBV2 and TRBJ1-2; no clear D gene. The V gene's germline CDR1 is SNHLY and CDR2 FYNNEI. The CDR3 consists of 13 residues. V shed 5 bases and J shed 2 bases, with 9 bases lying between them. DNA of the CDR3: TGTGCCAGCAGTCCGGGCACGAACTATGGCTACACCTTC. Translation: CASSPGTNYGYTF. The full variable domain, its missing parts supplied by reference TRBV2 and TRBJ1-2, is EPEVTQTPSHQVTQMGQEVILRCVPISNHLYFYWYRQILGQKVEFLVSFYNNEISEKSEIFDDQFSVERPDGSNFTLKIRSTKLEDSAMYFCASSPGTNYGYTFGSGTRLTVV.

The chain has TRBV5-6 and TRBJ1-1; D uncertain. The CDR3 is made up of 16 amino acids. Germline V gene data show CDR1 as SGHDT and CDR2 as YYEEEE. V lost 1 base, J lost 1 base, and 14 bases lay in between. This chain's CDR3 is CASSLLVADWNTEAFF. Written as DNA, the CDR3 is TGTGCCAGCAGCTTGTTAGTCGCAGACTGGAACACTGAAGCTTTCTTT. The full variable domain, its missing parts supplied by reference TRBV5-6 and TRBJ1-1, is DAGVTQSPTHLIKTRGQQVTLRCSPKSGHDTVSWYQQALGQGPQFIFQYYEEEERQRGNFPDRFSGHQFPNYSSELNVNALLLGDSALYLCASSLLVADWNTEAFFGQGTRLTVV.

Only a few counts were recorded for this clone. The chain carries TRBV19 and TRBJ2-7; maybe TRBD1 (6 bases). V was clipped by 3 bases and J by 6 bases, with 18 bases between them. This CDR3 spans 15 amino acids. Looked up from germline, CDR1 is LNHDA and CDR2 is SQIVND (reference sequence). Here the CDR3 DNA reads TGTGCCAGTAGTATGGGGCCAGGGGTTCCAGCCGAGCAGTACTTC. As protein: CASSMGPGVPAEQYF.

V usage is TRBV2 and J usage is TRBJ1-2; no firm D call. The germline V gene encodes CDR1 SNHLY and CDR2 FYNNEI. With 6 bases removed from V and 2 bases from J, the gap between germline ends came to 7 bases. The CDR3 is 12 amino acids. CDR3 DNA sequence: TGTGCCAGCAGCGTCTTAAACTATGGCTACACCTTC. Translating it yields CASSVLNYGYTF.

The rearrangement uses TRBV9 and TRBJ1-3; weak D call: TRBD1 (6 bases). The germline gives CDR1 SGDLS, CDR2 YYNGEE. The V and J ends lost 4 bases and 0 bases respectively, with 11 bases between them. The CDR3 extends over 15 amino acids. The CDR3 sequence: CASSKTGDSGNTIYF. For the CDR3, the DNA is TGTGCCAGCAGCAAGACAGGCGACTCTGGAAACACCATATATTTT.

The gene calls are TRBV6-6 and TRBJ1-2; 8 nucleotides align to TRBD1. Germline CDR1 reads MNHNY; CDR2 reads SVGAGI (reference sequence). J lost 7 bases, V lost 6 bases, and 7 bases had no gene match. The CDR3 is made up of 13 amino acids. The CDR3 protein is CASSPDRGTGYTF. CDR3 coding DNA: TGTGCCAGCAGCCCCGACAGGGGAACTGGCTACACCTTC.

This clone was seen a single time. The chain is built from TRBV7-2 and TRBJ1-1, with D possibly TRBD1 on 5 matching bases. This CDR3 has 13 residues. Germline V CDR1 and CDR2: SGHTA, FQGNSA. The germline V and J ends were trimmed by 2 bases and 6 bases, with 10 bases remaining between them. Here the CDR3 reads CASSLNWGSEAFF. The CDR3 region has the DNA TGTGCCAGCAGCTTAAATTGGGGGTCTGAAGCTTTCTTT.

This sequence joins TRBV30 and TRBJ1-3; D not certain. From germline, CDR1 is GTSNPN and CDR2 SVGIG (reference sequence). V lost 7 bases and J 2 bases, leaving 18 bases between the germline ends. The CDR3 has 15 residues. CDR3 DNA sequence: TGTGCCTTCAACGGTGACAACCACCCTGGAAACACCATATATTTT. Its translation is CAFNGDNHPGNTIYF.

J is TRBJ2-1 and V is TRBV6-4, with unresolved D. V was cut by 3 bases and J by 0 bases, with 6 bases left in between. CDR1 is MRHNA, CDR2 SNTAGT, per germline. The CDR3 is 14 amino acids. This CDR3 reads CASSEWGSYNEQFF. The CDR3 DNA is TGTGCCAGCAGTGAGTGGGGCTCCTACAATGAGCAGTTCTTC.

This chain connects TRBV28 to TRBJ1-2; D perhaps matches TRBD1 (5 bases). Germline CDR1 MDHEN, CDR2 SYDVKM. The CDR3 extends over 15 amino acids. The V end lost 6 bases, the J end lost 0 bases, and 14 bases lay between the germline ends. The CDR3 reads CASRSGQLANYGYTF. The CDR3 bases are TGTGCCAGCAGAAGCGGACAATTGGCTAACTATGGCTACACCTTC.

The V call is TRBV9, the J call TRBJ1-3; the D is unclear. The germline CDR1 and CDR2 sequences are SGDLS and YYNGEE. The CDR3 spans 15 residues. Deletions cut 1 base from V and 0 bases from J, with 8 bases between. The CDR3 nucleotides read TGTGCCAGCAGCGTAACGGCCTTCTCTGGAAACACCATATATTTT. Translation: CASSVTAFSGNTIYF.

The CDR3 spells CASSEGETYNEQFF. Written as DNA, the CDR3 is TGTGCCAGCTCGGAGGGGGAAACCTACAATGAGCAGTTCTTC. This chain joins TRBV18 and TRBJ2-1; either TRBD1 or TRBD2 may supply D (6 bases each). Germline V gene data show CDR1 as KGHSH and CDR2 as LQKENI. This CDR3 spans 14 amino acids. The V end was cut by 6 bases, the J end by 2 bases, with 11 bases between.

The V gene is TRBV28, the J gene TRBJ2-7; D is possibly TRBD1 (6 bases). The CDR3 sequence is 14 residues long. Looked up from germline, CDR1 is MDHEN and CDR2 is SYDVKM. The V and J ends lost 4 bases and 0 bases respectively, with 10 bases between them. The CDR3 region has the DNA TGTGCCAGCAGTTCAGGGGCAATCTCCTACGAGCAGTACTTC. This encodes CASSSGAISYEQYF.

CDR3 in amino acids: CARTSGNKAGETQYF. Written as DNA, the CDR3 is TGTGCCAGGACTAGCGGCAATAAAGCGGGAGAGACCCAGTACTTC. This chain uses TRBV2 with TRBJ2-5, with TRBD2 matching 9 bases. Trimming cost V 9 bases and J 4 bases; bases outside gene matches: 12. Germline V CDR1 and CDR2: SNHLY, FYNNEI. The CDR3 extends over 15 amino acids.

The chain joins TRBV5-5 to TRBJ1-1; 9 nucleotides agree with TRBD1. Germline CDR1 reads SGHKS; CDR2 reads YYEKEE (reference sequence). The J segment lost 8 bases and the V segment lost 0 bases, leaving 5 bases of the junction unmatched. There are 14 residues in the CDR3. The CDR3 DNA reads as TGTGCCAGCAGCTTGGTCTCTGGGACAGGGGAAGCTTTCTTT. This sequence encodes CASSLVSGTGEAFF.

The rearrangement uses TRBV13 and TRBJ2-5; TRBD1 is a possible D gene (6 bases). The V end was cut by 0 bases, the J end by 1 base, with 9 bases between. Germline V CDR1 and CDR2: PRHDT, FYEKMQ (reference sequence). The CDR3 has 15 amino acids. In nucleotides, the CDR3 is TGTGCCAGCAGCTTAGGCCAGGGGCGCCAAGAGACCCAGTACTTC. It specifies CASSLGQGRQETQYF.

V and J are TRBV6-5 and TRBJ1-6; perhaps TRBD1 as D (5 bases). The CDR3 extends over 13 amino acids. V lost 6 bases and J 5 bases, leaving 8 bases between the germline ends. Germline values: CDR1 MNHEY, CDR2 SVGAGI. CDR3 sequence: CASRRRDNSPLHF. The CDR3 coding sequence is TGTGCCAGCAGACGCAGGGATAATTCACCCCTCCACTTT.

The rearrangement uses TRBV2 and TRBJ1-2; 7 nucleotides match TRBD1. CDR1 is SNHLY, CDR2 FYNNEI, per germline. The CDR3 totals 15 residues. V shed 4 bases and J 1 base; nucleotides not matched to a gene: 6. The CDR3 nucleotides read TGTGCCAGCAGTGTAGGGGGCTTCGTTAACTATGGCTACACCTTC. This sequence encodes CASSVGGFVNYGYTF.

This chain uses TRBV2 with TRBJ2-7, with a possible D match to TRBD1 (6 bases). The CDR3 is 16 amino acids. V was cut by 7 bases and J by 5 bases, with 24 bases left in between. From germline, CDR1 is SNHLY and CDR2 FYNNEI. The CDR3 loop reads CASMLTGTTPAHEQYF. The CDR3 DNA reads TGTGCCAGCATGTTAACGGGGACAACCCCGGCCCACGAGCAGTACTTC.

This clone was detected only once. J is TRBJ2-3 and V is TRBV5-4, with 8 bases identical to TRBD2. This CDR3 has 17 residues. Germline V gives CDR1 SGHNT, CDR2 YYREEE (reference sequence). The J segment lost 0 bases and the V segment lost 2 bases, leaving 8 bases of the junction unmatched. The CDR3 bases are TGTGCCAGCAGCTTAGGCAGCGGGGGATCTAGCACAGATACGCAGTATTTT. It yields the protein CASSLGSGGSSTDTQYF.

V usage is TRBV11-2 and J usage is TRBJ1-5, with TRBD1 as a possible D gene (5 bases). V was trimmed by 2 bases and J by 2 bases, leaving 10 bases between them. The CDR3 sequence is 15 residues long. Germline V CDR1 and CDR2: SGHAT, FQNNGV. The CDR3 region has the DNA TGTGCCAGCAGCTTAACAGGTTTGGGCAATCAGCCCCAGCATTTT. It is translated as CASSLTGLGNQPQHF.

The J gene is TRBJ1-1, the V gene TRBV6-5; TRBD1 matches at 7 bases. J gave up 11 bases and V 5 bases, and 8 bases lay outside the gene matches. Germline V gene sequence: CDR1 MNHEY, CDR2 SVGAGI. This CDR3 comprises 12 residues. The CDR3 coding sequence is TGTGCCAGCAGTGACCGGGACAGCGGTGCTTTCTTT. Translation: CASSDRDSGAFF.

This chain joins TRBV2 and TRBJ2-2; 8 positions agree with TRBD2. The CDR3 length is 15 residues. The germline CDR1 and CDR2 sequences are SNHLY and FYNNEI. V trimming: 6 bases; J trimming: 4 bases; junction bases outside the gene matches: 7. The DNA of the CDR3 is TGTGCCAGCAGCGAACGACTAGCGTCCACCGGGGAGCTGTTTTTT. As protein: CASSERLASTGELFF.

The CDR3 DNA is TGTGCCATCAGTCCGACCTCGGACGCCTACGAGCAGTACTTC. Amino acid sequence: CAISPTSDAYEQYF. The V gene is TRBV10-3, the J gene TRBJ2-7, with unresolved D. Germline V lookup: CDR1 ENHRY, CDR2 SYGVKD. This CDR3 spans 14 amino acids. The V gene lost 5 bases and the J gene lost 2 bases, with 13 bases spanning the gap.

The chain links TRBV7-2 to TRBJ2-2, with a weak D call TRBD1 (7 bases). The CDR3 is 16 residues long. Between the trimmed V and J ends, which lost 9 bases and 5 bases, there was a span of 22 bases. The germline CDR1 and CDR2 sequences are SGHTA and FQGNSA. The chain's CDR3 is CARPDGRGTPTGELFF. CDR3 in DNA: TGTGCCAGACCGGATGGCAGGGGGACTCCAACCGGGGAGCTGTTTTTT. The complete variable domain, with remaining parts taken from reference TRBV7-2 and TRBJ2-2, reads GAGVSQSPSNKVTEKGKDVELRCDPISGHTALYWYRQSLGQGLEFLIYFQGNSAPDKSGLPSDRFSAERTGGSVSTLTIQRTQQEDSAVYLCARPDGRGTPTGELFFGEGSRLTVL.